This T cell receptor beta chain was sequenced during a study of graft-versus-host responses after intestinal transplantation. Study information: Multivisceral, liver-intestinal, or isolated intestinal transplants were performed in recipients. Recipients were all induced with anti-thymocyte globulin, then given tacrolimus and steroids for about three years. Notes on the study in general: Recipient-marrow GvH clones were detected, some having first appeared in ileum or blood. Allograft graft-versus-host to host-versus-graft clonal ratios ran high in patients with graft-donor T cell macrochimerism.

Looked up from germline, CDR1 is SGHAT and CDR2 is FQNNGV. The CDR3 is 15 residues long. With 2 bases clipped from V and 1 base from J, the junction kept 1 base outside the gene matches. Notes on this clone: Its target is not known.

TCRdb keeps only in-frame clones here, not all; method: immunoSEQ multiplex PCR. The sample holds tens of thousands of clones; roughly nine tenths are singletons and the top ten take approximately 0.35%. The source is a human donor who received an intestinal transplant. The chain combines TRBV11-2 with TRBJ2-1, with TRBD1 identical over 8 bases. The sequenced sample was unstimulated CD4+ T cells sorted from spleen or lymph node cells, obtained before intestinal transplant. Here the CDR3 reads CASSLWTGSYNEQFF. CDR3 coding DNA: TGTGCCAGCAGCTTATGGACAGGGTCCTACAATGAGCAGTTCTTC.